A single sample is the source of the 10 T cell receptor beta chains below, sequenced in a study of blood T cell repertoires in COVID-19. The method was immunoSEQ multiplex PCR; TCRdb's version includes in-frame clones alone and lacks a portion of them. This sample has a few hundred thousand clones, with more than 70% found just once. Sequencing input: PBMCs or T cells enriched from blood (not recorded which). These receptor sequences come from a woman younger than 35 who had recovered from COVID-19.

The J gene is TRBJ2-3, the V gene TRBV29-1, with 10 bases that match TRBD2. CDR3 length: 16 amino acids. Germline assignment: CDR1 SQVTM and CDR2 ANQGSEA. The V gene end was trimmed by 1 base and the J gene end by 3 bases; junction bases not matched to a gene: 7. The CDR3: CSVEATTSGYTDTQYF. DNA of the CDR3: TGCAGCGTTGAAGCTACGACTAGCGGGTATACAGATACGCAGTATTTT.

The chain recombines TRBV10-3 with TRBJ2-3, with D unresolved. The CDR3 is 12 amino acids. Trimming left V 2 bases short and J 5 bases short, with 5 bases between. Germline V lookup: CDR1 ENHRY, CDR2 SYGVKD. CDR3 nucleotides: TGTGCCATCAGTGAGGCTAGAGATACGCAGTATTTT. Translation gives CAISEARDTQYF.

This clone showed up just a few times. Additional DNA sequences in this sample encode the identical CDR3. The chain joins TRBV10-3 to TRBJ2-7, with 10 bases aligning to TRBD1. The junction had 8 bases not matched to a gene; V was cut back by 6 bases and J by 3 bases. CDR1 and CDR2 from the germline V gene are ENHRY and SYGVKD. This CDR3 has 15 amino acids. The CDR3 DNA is TGTGCCATCAGCAACCCCGGGACAGGGGTCTACGAGCAGTACTTC. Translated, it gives CAISNPGTGVYEQYF.

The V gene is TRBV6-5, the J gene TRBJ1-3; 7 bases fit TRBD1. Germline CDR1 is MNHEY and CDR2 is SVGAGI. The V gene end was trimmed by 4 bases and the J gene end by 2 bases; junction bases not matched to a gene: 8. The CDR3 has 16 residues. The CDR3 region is CASSFRDRETGNTIYF. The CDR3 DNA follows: TGTGCCAGCAGTTTTCGTGACAGGGAGACTGGAAACACCATATATTTT.

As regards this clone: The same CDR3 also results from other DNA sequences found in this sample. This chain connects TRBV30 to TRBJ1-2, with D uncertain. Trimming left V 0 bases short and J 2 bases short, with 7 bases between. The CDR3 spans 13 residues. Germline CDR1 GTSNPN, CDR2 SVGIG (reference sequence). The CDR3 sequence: CAWSVPGNYGYTF. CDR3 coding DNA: TGTGCCTGGAGTGTACCAGGAAACTATGGCTACACCTTC.

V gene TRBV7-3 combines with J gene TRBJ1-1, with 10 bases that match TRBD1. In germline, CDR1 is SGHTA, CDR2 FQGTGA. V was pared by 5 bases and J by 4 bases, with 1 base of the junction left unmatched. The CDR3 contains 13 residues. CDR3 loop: CASSRQGATEAFF. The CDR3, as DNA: TGTGCCAGCAGCCGACAGGGGGCCACTGAAGCTTTCTTT.

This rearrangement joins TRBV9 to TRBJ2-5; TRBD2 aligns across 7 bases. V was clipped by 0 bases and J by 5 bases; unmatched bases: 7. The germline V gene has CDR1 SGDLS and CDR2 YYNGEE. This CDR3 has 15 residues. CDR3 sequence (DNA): TGTGCCAGCAGCGTAGTGGGGGGGAGGACGGAGACCCAGTACTTC. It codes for CASSVVGGRTETQYF.

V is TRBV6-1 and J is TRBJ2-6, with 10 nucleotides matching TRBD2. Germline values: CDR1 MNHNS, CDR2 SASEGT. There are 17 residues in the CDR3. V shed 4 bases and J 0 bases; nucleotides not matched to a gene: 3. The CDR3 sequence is CASSGGLAHSGANVLTF. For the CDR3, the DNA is TGTGCCAGCAGTGGGGGACTAGCGCACTCTGGGGCCAACGTCCTGACTTTC.

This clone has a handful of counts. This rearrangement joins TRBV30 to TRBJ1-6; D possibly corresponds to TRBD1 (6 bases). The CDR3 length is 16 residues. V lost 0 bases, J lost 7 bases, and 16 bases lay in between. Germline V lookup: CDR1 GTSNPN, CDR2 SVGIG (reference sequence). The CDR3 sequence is CAWSVGGGGSNSPLHF. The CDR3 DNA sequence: TGTGCCTGGAGTGTAGGTGGGGGCGGATCAAATTCACCCCTCCACTTT.

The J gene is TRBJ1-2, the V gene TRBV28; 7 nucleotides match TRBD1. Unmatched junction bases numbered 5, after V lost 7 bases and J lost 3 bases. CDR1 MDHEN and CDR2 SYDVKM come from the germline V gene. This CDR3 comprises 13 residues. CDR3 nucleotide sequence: TGTGCCAGCACCCTCGACAGGGACTATGGCTACACCTTC. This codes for CASTLDRDYGYTF.